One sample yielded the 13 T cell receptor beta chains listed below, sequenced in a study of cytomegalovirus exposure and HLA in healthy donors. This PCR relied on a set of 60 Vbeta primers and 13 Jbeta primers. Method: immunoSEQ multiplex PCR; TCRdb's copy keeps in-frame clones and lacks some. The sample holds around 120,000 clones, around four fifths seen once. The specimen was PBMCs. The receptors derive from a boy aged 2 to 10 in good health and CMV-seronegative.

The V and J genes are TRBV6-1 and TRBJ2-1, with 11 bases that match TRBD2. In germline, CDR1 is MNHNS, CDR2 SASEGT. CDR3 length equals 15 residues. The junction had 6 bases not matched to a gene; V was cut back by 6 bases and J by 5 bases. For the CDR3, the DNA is TGTGCCAGCAGCCTTAGCGGGAGGGGGCACAATGAGCAGTTCTTC. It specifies CASSLSGRGHNEQFF.

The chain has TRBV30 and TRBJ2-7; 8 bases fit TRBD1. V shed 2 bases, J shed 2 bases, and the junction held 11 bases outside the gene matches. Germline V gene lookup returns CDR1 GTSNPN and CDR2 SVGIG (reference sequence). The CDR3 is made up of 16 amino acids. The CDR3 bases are TGTGCCTGGAGTAAGCATGACAGGGGAAGGCCCTACGAGCAGTACTTC. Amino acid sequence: CAWSKHDRGRPYEQYF.

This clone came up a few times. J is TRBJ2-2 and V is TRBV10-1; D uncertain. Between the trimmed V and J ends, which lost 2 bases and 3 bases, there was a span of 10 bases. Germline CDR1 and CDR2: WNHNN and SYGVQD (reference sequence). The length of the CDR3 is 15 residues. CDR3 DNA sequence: TGCGCCAGCAGTGAGAGGCTAGGCTACACCGGGGAGCTGTTTTTT. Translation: CASSERLGYTGELFF.

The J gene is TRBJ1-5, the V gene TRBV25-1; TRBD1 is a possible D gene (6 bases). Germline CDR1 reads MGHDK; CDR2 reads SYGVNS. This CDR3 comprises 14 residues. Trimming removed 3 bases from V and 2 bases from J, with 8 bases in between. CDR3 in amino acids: CASSDRGRNQPQHF. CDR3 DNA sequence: TGTGCCAGCAGTGACAGGGGTCGCAATCAGCCCCAGCATTTT.

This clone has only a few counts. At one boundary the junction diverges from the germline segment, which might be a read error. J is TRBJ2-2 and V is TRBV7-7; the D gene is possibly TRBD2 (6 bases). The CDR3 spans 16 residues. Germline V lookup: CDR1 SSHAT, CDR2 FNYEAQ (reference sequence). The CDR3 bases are TGTGCTAGCAGCCAGGGAGAGACTAGTGTACATGGGGAGCTGTTTTTT. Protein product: CASSQGETSVHGELFF.

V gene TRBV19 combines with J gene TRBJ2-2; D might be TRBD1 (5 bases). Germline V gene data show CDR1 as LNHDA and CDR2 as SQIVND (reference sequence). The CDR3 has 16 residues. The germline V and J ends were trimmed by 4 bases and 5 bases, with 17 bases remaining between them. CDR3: CASSRQGSVETGELFF. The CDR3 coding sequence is TGTGCCAGTAGTAGGCAGGGCAGCGTCGAGACCGGGGAGCTGTTTTTT. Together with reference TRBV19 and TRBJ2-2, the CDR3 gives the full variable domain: DGGITQSPKYLFRKEGQNVTLSCEQNLNHDAMYWYRQDPGQGLRLIYYSQIVNDFQKGDIAEGYSVSREKKESFPLTVTSAQKNPTAFYLCASSRQGSVETGELFFGEGSRLTVL.

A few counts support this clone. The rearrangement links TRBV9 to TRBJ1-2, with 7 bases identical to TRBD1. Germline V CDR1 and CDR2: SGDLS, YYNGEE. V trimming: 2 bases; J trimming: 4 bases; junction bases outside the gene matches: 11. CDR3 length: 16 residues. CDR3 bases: TGTGCCAGCAGCGTCGGGACAGAGGATATATTCTATGGCTACACCTTC. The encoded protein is CASSVGTEDIFYGYTF.

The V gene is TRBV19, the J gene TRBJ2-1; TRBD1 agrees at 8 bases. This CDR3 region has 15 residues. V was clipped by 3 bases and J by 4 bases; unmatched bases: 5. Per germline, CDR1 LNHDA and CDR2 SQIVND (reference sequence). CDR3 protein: CASSIPTGGYNEQFF. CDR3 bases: TGTGCCAGTAGTATCCCCACAGGGGGTTACAATGAGCAGTTCTTC.

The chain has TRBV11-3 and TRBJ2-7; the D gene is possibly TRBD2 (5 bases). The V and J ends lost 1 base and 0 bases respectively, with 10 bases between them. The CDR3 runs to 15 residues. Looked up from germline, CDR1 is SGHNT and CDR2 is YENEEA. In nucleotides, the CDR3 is TGTGCCAGCAGCTTAGGAACTGGGAGCTCCTACGAGCAGTACTTC. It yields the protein CASSLGTGSSYEQYF. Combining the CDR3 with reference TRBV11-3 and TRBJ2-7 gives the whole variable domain EAGVVQSPRYKIIEKKQPVAFWCNPISGHNTLYWYLQNLGQGPELLIRYENEEAVDDSQLPKDRFSAERLKGVDSTLKIQPAELGDSAVYLCASSLGTGSSYEQYFGPGTRLTVT.

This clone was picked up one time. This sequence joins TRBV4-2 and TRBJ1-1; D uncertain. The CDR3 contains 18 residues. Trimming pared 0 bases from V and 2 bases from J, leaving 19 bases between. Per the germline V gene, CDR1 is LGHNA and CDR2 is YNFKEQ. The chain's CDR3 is CASSQDEASQPLNTEAFF. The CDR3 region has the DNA TGTGCCAGCAGCCAAGATGAGGCGAGCCAACCCCTAAACACTGAAGCTTTCTTT.

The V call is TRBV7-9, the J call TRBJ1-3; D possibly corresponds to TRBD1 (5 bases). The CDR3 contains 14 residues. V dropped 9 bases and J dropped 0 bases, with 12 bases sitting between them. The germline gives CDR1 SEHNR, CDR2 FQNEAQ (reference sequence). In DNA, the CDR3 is TGTGCCAGTGGGCGACAGAGCTCTGGAAACACCATATATTTT. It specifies CASGRQSSGNTIYF.

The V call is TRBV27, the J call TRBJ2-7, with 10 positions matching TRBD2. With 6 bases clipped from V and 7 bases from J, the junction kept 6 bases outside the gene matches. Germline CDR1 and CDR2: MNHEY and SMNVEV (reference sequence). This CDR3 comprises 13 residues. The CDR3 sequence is CASSPTSGLEQYF. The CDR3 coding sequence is TGTGCCAGCAGCCCGACTAGCGGGCTTGAGCAGTACTTC.

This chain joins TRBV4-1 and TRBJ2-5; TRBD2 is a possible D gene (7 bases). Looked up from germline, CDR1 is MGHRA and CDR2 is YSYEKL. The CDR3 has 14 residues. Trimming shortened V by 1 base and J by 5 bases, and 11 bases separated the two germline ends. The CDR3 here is CASSQVGGAETQYF. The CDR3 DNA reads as TGCGCCAGCAGCCAAGTGGGGGGGGCGGAGACCCAGTACTTC.